This is a list of T cell receptor beta chains from one sample in a study of blood T cell repertoires in COVID-19. Assay used: immunoSEQ multiplex PCR; TCRdb lists only in-frame clones, some missing. Of about 86,000 clones detected, 75% to 90% appear once; the ten largest clones hold approximately 34%. Sample: peripheral blood. The receptors originated from an elderly woman with active or convalescent COVID-19. CDR3s include the opening cysteine and the closing phenylalanine or tryptophan. The D gene is left open where the match is weak. The size of a clone is reported for some rows only, either as once, few or many, or as a class for expanded clones.

D gene	J gene	clone size	V gene	CDR3 protein	CDR3 DNA
.	TRBJ2-5	.	TRBV6-5	CASSYGSQETQYF	TGTGCCAGCAGTTACGGCAGCCAAGAGACCCAGTACTTC
.	TRBJ1-2	.	TRBV29-1	CSVRDDPNYGYTF	TGCAGCGTCCGCGATGATCCTAACTATGGCTACACCTTC
.	TRBJ2-7	.	TRBV4-2	CASSQRSTTYEQYF	TGTGCCAGCAGCCAACGGAGTACGACCTACGAGCAGTACTTC
.	TRBJ1-2	.	TRBV24-1	CATSDSIRQGANYGYTF	TGTGCCACCAGTGATTCTATAAGGCAGGGCGCTAACTATGGCTACACCTTC
.	TRBJ2-1	many	TRBV6-2/TRBV6-3	CASSPLHNEQFF	TGTGCCAGCAGCCCTCTTCACAATGAGCAGTTCTTC
.	TRBJ1-1	.	TRBV20-1	CWGAMGTEAFF	TGCTGGGGAGCGATGGGGACTGAAGCTTTCTTT
TRBD1	TRBJ2-3	.	TRBV11-3	CASSVTGGAGTYTDTQYF	TGTGCCAGCAGCGTGACAGGGGGCGCGGGAACTTACACAGATACGCAGTATTTT
TRBD1	TRBJ1-2	.	TRBV5-1	CASSPDRVQDGYTF	TGCGCCAGCAGTCCAGACAGGGTACAGGACGGCTACACCTTC
.	TRBJ2-3	many	TRBV18	CASSETSTDTQYF	TGTGCCAGCTCTGAGACTAGCACAGATACGCAGTATTTT
TRBD2	TRBJ2-3	.	TRBV3-1/TRBV3-2	CASSQPFGSGGSTDTQYF	TGTGCCAGCAGCCAACCCTTCGGGAGCGGGGGTAGCACAGATACGCAGTATTTT
TRBD2	TRBJ2-1	.	TRBV27	CASSPERDSTYNEQFF	TGTGCCAGCAGTCCGGAGCGGGACTCTACCTACAATGAGCAGTTCTTC
.	TRBJ2-2	once	TRBV19	CASSIIAGQTGELFF	TGTGCCAGTAGTATAATCGCCGGACAGACCGGGGAGCTGTTTTTT
.	TRBJ2-7	.	TRBV4-1	CASSQDPRQRSYEQYF	TGCGCCAGCAGCCAAGACCCCCGACAGCGCTCCTACGAGCAGTACTTC
.	TRBJ1-1	.	TRBV2	CASSVQPSSVTEAFF	TGTGCCAGCAGTGTACAGCCGTCGTCGGTCACTGAAGCTTTCTTT
TRBD1	TRBJ2-7	.	TRBV3-1/TRBV3-2	CASSGTGSSYEQYF	TGTGCCAGCAGCGGGACAGGCAGCTCCTACGAGCAGTACTTC
.	TRBJ2-1	.	TRBV5-1	CASSLLASYNEQFF	TGCGCCAGCAGCTTGCTAGCCTCCTACAATGAGCAGTTCTTC
TRBD1	TRBJ2-5	once	TRBV5-1	CASSLSTGSQETQYF	TGCGCCAGCAGCTTATCGACAGGGAGCCAAGAGACCCAGTACTTC
.	TRBJ2-7	.	TRBV7-3	CASSLIRGSEQYF	TGTGCCAGCAGCTTAATAAGGGGCTCCGAGCAGTACTTC
.	TRBJ2-3	.	TRBV19	CASRKGLEWFTDTQYF	TGTGCCAGTAGAAAAGGACTCGAGTGGTTCACAGATACGCAGTATTTT
TRBD1	TRBJ1-6	.	TRBV6-5	CASRGGTGANSPLHF	TGTGCCAGCAGGGGGGGGACAGGGGCTAATTCACCCCTCCACTTT
.	TRBJ1-4	.	TRBV2	CASSEVKETNEKLFF	TGTGCCAGCAGTGAAGTCAAGGAGACTAATGAAAAACTGTTTTTT
.	TRBJ1-1	.	TRBV6-6	CASTSYRANTEAFF	TGTGCCAGCACGTCTTACAGGGCGAACACTGAAGCTTTCTTT
.	TRBJ2-5	.	TRBV5-1	CASSLSPGQETQYF	TGCGCCAGCAGCTTAAGCCCCGGCCAAGAGACCCAGTACTTC
.	TRBJ1-4	.	TRBV28	CASSSEGSTNEKLFF	TGTGCCAGCAGTTCAGAGGGATCAACTAATGAAAAACTGTTTTTT
.	TRBJ1-1	.	TRBV4-1	CASSQGGGGNTEAFF	TGCGCCAGCAGCCAAGGGGGAGGGGGGAACACTGAAGCTTTCTTT
TRBD1	TRBJ1-1	.	TRBV7-2	CASSPWSRGHLFF	TGTGCCAGCAGCCCGTGGAGCAGGGGGCATCTTTTCTTT
.	TRBJ2-1	.	TRBV18	CASSLVHNEQFF	TGTGCCAGCTCACTCGTTCACAATGAGCAGTTCTTC
.	TRBJ2-3	.	TRBV7-9	CASSPGGGVTDTQYF	TGTGCCAGCAGCCCCGGCGGGGGCGTCACAGATACGCAGTATTTT
TRBD2	TRBJ2-7	.	TRBV5-1	CAPRPGGTYEQYF	TGCGCCCCCAGGCCGGGGGGGACCTACGAGCAGTACTTC
.	TRBJ2-4	.	TRBV13	CASSPPGLLNIQYF	TGTGCCAGCAGCCCTCCGGGACTCCTTAACATTCAGTACTTC
.	TRBJ1-1	.	TRBV6-2/TRBV6-3	CASSYTGRNTEAFF	TGTGCCAGCAGTTACACGGGTAGGAACACTGAAGCTTTCTTT
TRBD2	TRBJ2-1	.	TRBV9	CASSPGGAEQFF	TGTGCCAGCAGCCCGGGGGGGGCTGAGCAGTTCTTC
TRBD1	TRBJ2-1	.	TRBV7-3	CASSYSTGSSYNEQFF	TGTGCCAGCAGCTATTCGACAGGGAGCTCCTACAATGAGCAGTTCTTC
.	TRBJ1-2	.	TRBV5-4	CASSLAAGVRYGYTF	TGTGCCAGCAGCTTGGCGGCAGGGGTTCGTTATGGCTACACCTTC
.	TRBJ1-4	.	TRBV7-2	CASSLGRTNEKLFF	TGTGCCAGCAGCTTAGGCAGAACTAATGAAAAACTGTTTTTT
.	TRBJ1-1	.	TRBV28	CASSSFNSAFF	TGTGCCAGCAGCTCTTTCAACTCAGCTTTCTTT
TRBD1	TRBJ2-7	.	TRBV11-2	CASSWDRGRGQYF	TGTGCCAGCAGTTGGGACAGGGGGCGTGGGCAGTACTTC
.	TRBJ1-1	.	TRBV29-1	CSVNRGMNTEAFF	TGCAGCGTTAATCGGGGGATGAACACTGAAGCTTTCTTT
.	TRBJ1-1	.	TRBV5-1	CASSLRLVGQGMGTEAFF	TGCGCCAGCAGCTTGAGACTCGTAGGGCAGGGAATGGGCACTGAAGCTTTCTTT
TRBD1	TRBJ1-2	.	TRBV10-3	CAIRPDRERGYTF	TGTGCCATCAGGCCGGACAGGGAACGCGGCTACACCTTC
.	TRBJ2-1	.	TRBV10-3	CAITKGPAGQGPKSSYNEQFF	TGTGCCATCACCAAGGGGCCGGCGGGGCAAGGACCTAAGAGCTCCTACAATGAGCAGTTCTTC
.	TRBJ1-3	.	TRBV4-1	CASSHNNRRSGNTIYF	TGCGCCAGCAGCCACAACAACCGCCGCTCTGGAAACACCATATATTTT
.	TRBJ1-2	.	TRBV28	CASSLPPGAGSSNYGYTF	TGTGCCAGCAGCCTACCCCCCGGCGCAGGGTCCTCTAACTATGGCTACACCTTC
.	TRBJ1-4	.	TRBV7-9	CASSPGGEKLFF	TGTGCCAGCAGCCCTGGGGGGGAAAAACTGTTTTTT
.	TRBJ2-1	.	TRBV7-8	CASSSTGTFSYNEQFF	TGTGCCAGCAGCAGCACCGGGACTTTCTCCTACAATGAGCAGTTCTTC
TRBD1	TRBJ2-7	.	TRBV5-1	CASRTGSLSYEQYF	TGCGCCAGCAGGACAGGGTCCCTCTCCTACGAGCAGTACTTC
TRBD1	TRBJ1-2	.	TRBV9	CASSVTGGVGGYTF	TGTGCCAGCAGCGTGACAGGGGGGGTAGGTGGCTACACCTTC
TRBD2	TRBJ2-2	.	TRBV19	CASTMGLAGVHGELFF	TGTGCCAGTACCATGGGACTAGCGGGAGTCCACGGGGAGCTGTTTTTT
.	TRBJ1-3	.	TRBV19	CASTPSRKGNTIYF	TGTGCCAGTACCCCGTCCAGAAAAGGAAACACCATATATTTT
.	TRBJ1-1	.	TRBV5-1	CASSLAGPEAFF	TGCGCCAGCAGCTTGGCCGGTCCTGAAGCTTTCTTT
.	TRBJ2-1	.	TRBV5-1	CASSLAFGTSNEQFF	TGCGCCAGCAGCTTGGCGTTTGGGACTTCCAATGAGCAGTTCTTC
.	TRBJ1-3	.	TRBV11-3	CASSLEPGTGNTIYF	TGTGCCAGCAGCTTAGAACCAGGGACTGGAAACACCATATATTTT
.	TRBJ2-7	.	TRBV5-1	CASSLAVGGVYYEQYF	TGCGCCAGCAGCTTGGCCGTTGGTGGAGTTTACTACGAGCAGTACTTC
.	TRBJ1-1	.	TRBV14	CASSQVRGEAFF	TGTGCCAGCAGCCAAGTTAGGGGTGAAGCTTTCTTT
TRBD2	TRBJ2-2	.	TRBV5-4	CASSPPQRGGNTGELFF	TGTGCCAGCAGCCCCCCCCAGCGGGGGGGAAACACCGGGGAGCTGTTTTTT
TRBD1	TRBJ2-1	.	TRBV5-6	CASSWGQSYNEQFF	TGTGCCAGCAGCTGGGGACAGTCCTACAATGAGCAGTTCTTC
.	TRBJ2-7	once	TRBV5-4	CASSRQPGSPSYEQYF	TGTGCCAGCAGCAGGCAGCCGGGATCCCCCTCCTACGAGCAGTACTTC